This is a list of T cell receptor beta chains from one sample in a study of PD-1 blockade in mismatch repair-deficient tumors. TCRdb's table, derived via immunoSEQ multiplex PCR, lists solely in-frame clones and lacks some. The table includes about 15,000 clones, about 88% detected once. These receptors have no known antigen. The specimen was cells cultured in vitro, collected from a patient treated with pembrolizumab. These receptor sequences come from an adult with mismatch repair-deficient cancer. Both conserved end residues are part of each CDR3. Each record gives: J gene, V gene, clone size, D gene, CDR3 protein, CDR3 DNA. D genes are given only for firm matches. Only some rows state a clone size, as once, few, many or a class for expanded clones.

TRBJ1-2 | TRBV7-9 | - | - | CASSLIGDLSYGYTF | TGTGCCAGCAGCTTAATAGGGGACCTATCCTATGGCTACACCTTC
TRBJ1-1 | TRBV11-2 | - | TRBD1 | CASSQTRTGPRGSF | TGTGCCAGCAGCCAAACAAGGACAGGCCCCCGGGGTTCATTT
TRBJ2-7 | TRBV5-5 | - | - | CASSFTTNYEQYF | TGTGCCAGCAGCTTCACCACGAACTACGAGCAGTACTTC
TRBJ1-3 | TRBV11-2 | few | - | CASSSDSGNTIYF | TGTGCCAGCAGCTCTGACTCTGGAAACACCATATATTTT
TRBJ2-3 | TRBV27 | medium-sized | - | CASSFHSTDTQYF | TGTGCCAGCAGTTTCCATAGCACAGATACGCAGTATTTT
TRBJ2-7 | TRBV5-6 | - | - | CASSPIPSVYSYEQYF | TGTGCCAGCAGCCCCATTCCTAGCGTTTACTCCTACGAGCAGTACTTC
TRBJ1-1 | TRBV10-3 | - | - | CAISESGRADTEAFF | TGTGCCATCAGTGAGTCGGGAAGGGCGGACACTGAAGCTTTCTTT
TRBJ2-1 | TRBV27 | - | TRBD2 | CASSAYGSGRAANEQFF | TGTGCCAGCAGTGCATACGGGAGCGGGAGGGCCGCGAATGAGCAGTTCTTC
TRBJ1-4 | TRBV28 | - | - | CASSRLINEKLFF | TGTGCCAGCAGTCGTCTCATTAATGAAAAACTGTTTTTT
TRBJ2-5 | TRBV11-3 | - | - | CASRTSTETQYF | TGTGCCAGCAGAACGAGTACGGAGACCCAGTACTTC
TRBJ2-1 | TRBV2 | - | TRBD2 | CASSDLAGGPHEQFF | TGTGCCAGCAGTGATTTGGCGGGAGGGCCCCATGAGCAGTTCTTC
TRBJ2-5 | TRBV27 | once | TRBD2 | CASTGGSHETQYF | TGTGCCAGCACGGGCGGGAGTCATGAGACCCAGTACTTC
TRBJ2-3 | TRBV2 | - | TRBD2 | CASMGSGNSPDTQYF | TGTGCCAGCATGGGTAGCGGGAACTCCCCAGATACGCAGTATTTT
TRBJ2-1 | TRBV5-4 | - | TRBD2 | CASSLGGLEGNEQFF | TGTGCCAGCAGCTTGGGAGGACTAGAGGGTAATGAGCAGTTCTTC
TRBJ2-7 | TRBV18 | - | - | CASSSDISYEQYF | TGTGCCAGCTCATCGGACATCTCCTACGAGCAGTACTTC
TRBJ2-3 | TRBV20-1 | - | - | CSAGRLDTQYF | TGCAGTGCCGGACGTTTGGATACGCAGTATTTT
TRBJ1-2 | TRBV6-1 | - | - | CASSERGAGYGYTF | TGTGCCAGCAGTGAACGGGGGGCAGGCTATGGCTACACCTTC
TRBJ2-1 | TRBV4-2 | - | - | CASSQIGTGSENEQFF | TGTGCCAGCAGCCAAATAGGGACGGGCTCGGAGAATGAGCAGTTCTTC
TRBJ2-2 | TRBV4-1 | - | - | CASSQERGALVRELFF | TGCGCCAGCAGCCAAGAGCGCGGAGCTTTAGTCCGGGAGCTGTTTTTT
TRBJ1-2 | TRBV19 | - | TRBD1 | CASRGQGEHGYTF | TGTGCCAGTAGGGGACAGGGGGAGCATGGCTACACCTTC
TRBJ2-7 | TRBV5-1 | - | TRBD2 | CASSPAGGIQSYEQYF | TGCGCCAGCAGCCCGGCGGGGGGCATACAATCCTACGAGCAGTACTTC
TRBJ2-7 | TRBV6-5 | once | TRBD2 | CASVREGTYEQYF | TGTGCCAGCGTCCGGGAGGGGACCTACGAGCAGTACTTC
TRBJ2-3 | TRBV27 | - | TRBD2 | CASSYGLATDTQYF | TGTGCCAGCAGTTACGGACTAGCCACAGATACGCAGTATTTT
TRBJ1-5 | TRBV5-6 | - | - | CASSLVDQPQHF | TGTGCCAGCAGCTTGGTGGATCAGCCCCAGCATTTT
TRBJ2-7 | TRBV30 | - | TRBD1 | CAGTGAYEQYF | TGTGCCGGGACAGGGGCCTACGAGCAGTACTTC
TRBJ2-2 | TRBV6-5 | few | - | CASSYTNTGELFF | TGTGCCAGCAGTTACACGAACACCGGGGAGCTGTTTTTT
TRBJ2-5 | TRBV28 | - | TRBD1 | CASSLEGQSYRGTQYF | TGTGCCAGCAGTTTAGAGGGACAGTCATACCGGGGGACCCAGTACTTC
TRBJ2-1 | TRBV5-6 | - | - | CASSLGLVRNRENEQFF | TGTGCCAGCAGCTTGGGGTTAGTAAGGAATAGAGAGAATGAGCAGTTCTTC
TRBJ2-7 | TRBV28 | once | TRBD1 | CASSGRGQGLGEQYF | TGTGCCAGCAGTGGACGTGGACAGGGGTTGGGCGAGCAGTACTTC
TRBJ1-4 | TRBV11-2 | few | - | CASSLGAGGRRNEKLFF | TGTGCCAGCAGCTTAGGGGCGGGGGGTAGACGGAATGAAAAACTGTTTTTT
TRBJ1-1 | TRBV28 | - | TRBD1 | CASSLSRDRGEAFF | TGTGCCAGCAGTTTATCCCGGGACAGGGGTGAAGCTTTCTTT
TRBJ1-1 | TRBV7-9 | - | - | CASSLTPQPEAFF | TGTGCCAGCAGCCTAACCCCACAGCCTGAAGCTTTCTTT
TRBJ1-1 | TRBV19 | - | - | CASSFTARGTEAFF | TGTGCCAGTTCGTTTACGGCCAGGGGTACTGAAGCTTTCTTT
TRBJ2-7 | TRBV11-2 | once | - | CASSLHPRHQSSYEQYF | TGTGCCAGCAGCTTACACCCCAGGCACCAGAGCTCCTACGAGCAGTACTTC
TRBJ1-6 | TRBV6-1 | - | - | CASSETRVTDSPLHF | TGTGCCAGCAGTGAGACTAGGGTTACTGATTCACCCCTCCACTTT
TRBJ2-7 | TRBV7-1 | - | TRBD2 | CASSSGLAAVYEQYF | TGTGCCAGCAGCTCCGGACTAGCGGCAGTCTACGAGCAGTACTTC
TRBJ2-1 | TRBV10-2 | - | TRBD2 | CASSGTTSGMNLQFF | TGCGCCAGCAGCGGGACGACTAGCGGGATGAACCTTCAGTTCTTC
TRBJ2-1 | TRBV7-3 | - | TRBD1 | CASSLTTGGNEQFF | TGTGCCAGCAGCCTTACTACAGGGGGCAATGAGCAGTTCTTC
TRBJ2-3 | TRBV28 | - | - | CASSLLGLADTQYF | TGTGCCAGCAGTTTATTAGGACTGGCTGATACGCAGTATTTT
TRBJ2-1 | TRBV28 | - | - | CASTRRGHSYNEQFF | TGTGCCAGCACCCGTCGCGGGCATTCATACAATGAGCAGTTCTTC
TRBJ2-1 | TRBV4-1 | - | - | CASSQDQDSGFPNEQFF | TGCGCCAGCAGCCAAGATCAGGATAGCGGTTTTCCCAATGAGCAGTTCTTC
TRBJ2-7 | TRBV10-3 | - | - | CAISEGQGFEQYF | TGTGCCATCAGCGAGGGGCAGGGCTTCGAGCAGTACTTC
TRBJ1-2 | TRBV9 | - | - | CASSVESGRQGIGYTF | TGTGCCAGCAGCGTAGAGTCTGGGAGGCAGGGGATTGGCTACACCTTC
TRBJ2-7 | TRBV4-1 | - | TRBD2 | CASSQEASGRRYEQYF | TGCGCCAGCAGCCAAGAGGCTAGCGGACGTAGGTACGAGCAGTACTTC
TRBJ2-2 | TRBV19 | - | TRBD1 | CASSRDRDLGELFF | TGTGCCAGTAGTCGGGACAGGGATCTCGGGGAGCTGTTTTTT
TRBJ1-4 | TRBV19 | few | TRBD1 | CASKRQGSQEKLFF | TGTGCCAGTAAACGACAGGGTTCCCAGGAAAAACTGTTTTTT
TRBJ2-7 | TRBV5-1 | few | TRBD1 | CASSWGDRGLYEQYF | TGCGCCAGCAGCTGGGGGGACAGGGGACTTTACGAGCAGTACTTC
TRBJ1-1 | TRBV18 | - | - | CASSPTLNTEAFF | TGTGCCAGCTCGCCGACACTGAACACTGAAGCTTTCTTT